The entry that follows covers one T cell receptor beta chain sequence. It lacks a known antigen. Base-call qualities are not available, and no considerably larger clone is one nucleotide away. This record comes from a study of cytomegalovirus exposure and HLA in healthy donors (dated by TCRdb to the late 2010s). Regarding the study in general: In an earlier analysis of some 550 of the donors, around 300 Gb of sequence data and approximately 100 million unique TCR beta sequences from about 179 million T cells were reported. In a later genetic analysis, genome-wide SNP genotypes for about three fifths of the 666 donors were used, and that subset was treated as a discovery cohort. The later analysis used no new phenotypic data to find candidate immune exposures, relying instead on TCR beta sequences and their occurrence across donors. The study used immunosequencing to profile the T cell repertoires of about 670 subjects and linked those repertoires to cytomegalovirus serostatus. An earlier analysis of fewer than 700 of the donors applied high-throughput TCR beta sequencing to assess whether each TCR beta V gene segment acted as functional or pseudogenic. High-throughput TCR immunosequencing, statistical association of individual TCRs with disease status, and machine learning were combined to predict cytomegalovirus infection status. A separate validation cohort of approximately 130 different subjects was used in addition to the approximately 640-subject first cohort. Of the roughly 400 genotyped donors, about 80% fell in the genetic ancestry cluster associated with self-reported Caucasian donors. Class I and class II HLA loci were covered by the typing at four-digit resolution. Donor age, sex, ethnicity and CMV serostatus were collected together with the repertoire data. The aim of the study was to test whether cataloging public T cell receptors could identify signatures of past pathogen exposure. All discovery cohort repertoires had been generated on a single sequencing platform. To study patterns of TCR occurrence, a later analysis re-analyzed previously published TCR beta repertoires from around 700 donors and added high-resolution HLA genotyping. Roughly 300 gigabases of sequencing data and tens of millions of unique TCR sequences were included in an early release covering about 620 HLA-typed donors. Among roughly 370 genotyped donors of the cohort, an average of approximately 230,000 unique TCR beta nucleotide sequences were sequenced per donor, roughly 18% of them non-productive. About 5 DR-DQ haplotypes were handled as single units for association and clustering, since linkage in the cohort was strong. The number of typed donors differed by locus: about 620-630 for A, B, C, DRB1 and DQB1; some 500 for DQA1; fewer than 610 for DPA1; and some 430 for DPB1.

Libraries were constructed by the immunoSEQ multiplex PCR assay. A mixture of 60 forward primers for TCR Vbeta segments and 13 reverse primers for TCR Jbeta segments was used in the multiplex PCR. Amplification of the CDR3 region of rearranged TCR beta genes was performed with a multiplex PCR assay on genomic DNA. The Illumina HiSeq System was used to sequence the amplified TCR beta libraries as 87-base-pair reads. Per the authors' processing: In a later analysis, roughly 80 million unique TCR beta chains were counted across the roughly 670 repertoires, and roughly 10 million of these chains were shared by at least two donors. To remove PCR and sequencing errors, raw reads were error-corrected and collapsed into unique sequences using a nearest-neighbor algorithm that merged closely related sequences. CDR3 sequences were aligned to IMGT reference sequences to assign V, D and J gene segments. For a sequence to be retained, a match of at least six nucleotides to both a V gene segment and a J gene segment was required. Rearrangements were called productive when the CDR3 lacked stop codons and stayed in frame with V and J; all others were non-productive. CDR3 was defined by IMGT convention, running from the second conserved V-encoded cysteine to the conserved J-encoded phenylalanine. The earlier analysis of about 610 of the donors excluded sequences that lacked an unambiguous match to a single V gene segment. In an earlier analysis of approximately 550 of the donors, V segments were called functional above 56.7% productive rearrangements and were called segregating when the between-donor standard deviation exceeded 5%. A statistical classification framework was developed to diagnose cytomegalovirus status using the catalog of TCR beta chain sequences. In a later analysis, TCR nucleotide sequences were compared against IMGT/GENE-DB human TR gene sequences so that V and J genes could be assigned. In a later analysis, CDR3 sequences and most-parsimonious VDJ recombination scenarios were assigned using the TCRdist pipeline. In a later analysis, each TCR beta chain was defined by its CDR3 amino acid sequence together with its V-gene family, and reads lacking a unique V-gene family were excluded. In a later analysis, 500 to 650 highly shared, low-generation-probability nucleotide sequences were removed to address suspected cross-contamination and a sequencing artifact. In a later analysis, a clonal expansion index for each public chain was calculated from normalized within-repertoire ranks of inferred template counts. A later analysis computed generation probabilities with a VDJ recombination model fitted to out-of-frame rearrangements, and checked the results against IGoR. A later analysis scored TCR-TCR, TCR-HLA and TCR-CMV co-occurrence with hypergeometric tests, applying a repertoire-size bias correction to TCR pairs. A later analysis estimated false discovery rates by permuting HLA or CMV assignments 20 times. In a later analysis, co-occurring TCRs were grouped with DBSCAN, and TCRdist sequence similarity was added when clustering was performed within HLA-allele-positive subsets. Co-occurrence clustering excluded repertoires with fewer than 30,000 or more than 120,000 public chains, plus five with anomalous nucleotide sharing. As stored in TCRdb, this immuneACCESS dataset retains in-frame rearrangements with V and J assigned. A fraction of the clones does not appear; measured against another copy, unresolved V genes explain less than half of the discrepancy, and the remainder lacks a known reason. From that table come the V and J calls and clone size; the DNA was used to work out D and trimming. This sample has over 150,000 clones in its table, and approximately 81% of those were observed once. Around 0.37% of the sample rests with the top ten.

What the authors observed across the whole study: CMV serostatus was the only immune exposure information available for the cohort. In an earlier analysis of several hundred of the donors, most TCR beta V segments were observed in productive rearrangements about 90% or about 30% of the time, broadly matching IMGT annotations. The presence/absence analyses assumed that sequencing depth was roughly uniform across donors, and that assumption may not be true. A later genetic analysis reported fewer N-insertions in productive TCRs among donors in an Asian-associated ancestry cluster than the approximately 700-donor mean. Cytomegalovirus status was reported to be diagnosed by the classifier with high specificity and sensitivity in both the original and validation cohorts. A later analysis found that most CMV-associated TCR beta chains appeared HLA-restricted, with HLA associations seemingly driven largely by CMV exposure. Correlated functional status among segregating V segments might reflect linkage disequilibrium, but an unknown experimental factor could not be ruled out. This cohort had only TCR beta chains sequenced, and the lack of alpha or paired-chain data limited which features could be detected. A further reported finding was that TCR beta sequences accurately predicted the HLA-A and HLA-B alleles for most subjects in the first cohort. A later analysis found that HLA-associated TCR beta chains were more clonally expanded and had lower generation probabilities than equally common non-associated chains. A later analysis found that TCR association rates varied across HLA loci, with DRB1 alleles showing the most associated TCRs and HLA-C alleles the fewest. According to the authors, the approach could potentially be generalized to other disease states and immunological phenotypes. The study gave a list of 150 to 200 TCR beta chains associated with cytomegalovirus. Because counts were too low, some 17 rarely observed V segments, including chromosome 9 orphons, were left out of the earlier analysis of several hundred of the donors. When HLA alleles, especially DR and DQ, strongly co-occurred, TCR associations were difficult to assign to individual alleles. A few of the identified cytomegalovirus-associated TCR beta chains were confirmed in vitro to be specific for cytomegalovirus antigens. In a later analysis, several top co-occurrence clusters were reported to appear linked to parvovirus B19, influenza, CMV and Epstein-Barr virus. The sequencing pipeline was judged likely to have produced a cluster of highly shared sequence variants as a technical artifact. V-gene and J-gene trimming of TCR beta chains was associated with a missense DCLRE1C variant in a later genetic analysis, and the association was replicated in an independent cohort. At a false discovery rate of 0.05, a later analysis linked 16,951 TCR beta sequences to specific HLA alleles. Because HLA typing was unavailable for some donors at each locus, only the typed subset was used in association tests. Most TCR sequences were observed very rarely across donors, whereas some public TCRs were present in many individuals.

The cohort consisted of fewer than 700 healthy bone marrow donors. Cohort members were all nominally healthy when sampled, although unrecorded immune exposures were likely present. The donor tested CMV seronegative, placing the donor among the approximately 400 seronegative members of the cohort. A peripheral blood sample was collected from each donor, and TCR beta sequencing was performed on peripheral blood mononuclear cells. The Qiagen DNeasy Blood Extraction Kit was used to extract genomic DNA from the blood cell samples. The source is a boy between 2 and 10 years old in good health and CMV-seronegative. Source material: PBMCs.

The CDR3 region: CAWSQTRYTGELFF. The DNA is TGTGCCTGGAGCCAAACTAGGTACACCGGGGAGCTGTTTTTT. The chain is made from TRBV30 and TRBJ2-2; the D segment could be TRBD2, given 5 matching bases. The germline V gene (reference sequence) gives CDR1 as GTSNPN and CDR2 as SVGIG. From its cysteine to its phenylalanine, the CDR3 spans 14 amino acids. CDR3 DNA is the only sequence kept; it has 42 bases, read in frame from the first base. V and J lose 3 bases and 3 bases, and a span of 11 bases separates them.